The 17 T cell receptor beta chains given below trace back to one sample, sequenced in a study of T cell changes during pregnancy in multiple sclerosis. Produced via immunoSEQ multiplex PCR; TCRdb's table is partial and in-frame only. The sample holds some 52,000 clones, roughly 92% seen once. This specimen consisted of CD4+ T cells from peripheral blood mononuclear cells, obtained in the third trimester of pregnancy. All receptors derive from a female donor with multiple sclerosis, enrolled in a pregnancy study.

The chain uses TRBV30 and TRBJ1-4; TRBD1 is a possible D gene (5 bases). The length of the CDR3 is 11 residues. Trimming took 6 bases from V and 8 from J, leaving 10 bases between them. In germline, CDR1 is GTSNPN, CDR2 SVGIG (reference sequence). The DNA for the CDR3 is TGTGCCTGCAGGGTTTGGGAAAAACTGTTTTTT. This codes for CACRVWEKLFF.

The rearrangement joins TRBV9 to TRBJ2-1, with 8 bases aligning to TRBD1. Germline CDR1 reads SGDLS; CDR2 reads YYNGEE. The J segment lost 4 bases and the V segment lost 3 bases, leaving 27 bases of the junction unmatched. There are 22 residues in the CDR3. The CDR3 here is CASSEAPLLSGGANLVYNEQFF. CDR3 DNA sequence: TGTGCCAGCAGCGAGGCCCCCCTTTTGTCAGGGGGCGCTAATCTAGTGTACAATGAGCAGTTCTTC.

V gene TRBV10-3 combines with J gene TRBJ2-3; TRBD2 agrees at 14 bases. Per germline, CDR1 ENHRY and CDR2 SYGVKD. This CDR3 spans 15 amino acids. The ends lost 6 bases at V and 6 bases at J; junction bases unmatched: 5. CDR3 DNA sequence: TGTGCCATCAGGGGACTAGCGGGGGCCGCCGATACGCAGTATTTT. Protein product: CAIRGLAGAADTQYF.

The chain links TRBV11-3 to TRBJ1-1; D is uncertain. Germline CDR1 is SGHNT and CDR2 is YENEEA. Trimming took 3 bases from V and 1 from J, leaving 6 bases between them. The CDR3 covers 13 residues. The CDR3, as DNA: TGTGCCAGCAGCTTGGCACCGAACACTGAAGCTTTCTTT. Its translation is CASSLAPNTEAFF. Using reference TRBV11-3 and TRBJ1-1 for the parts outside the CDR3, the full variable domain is EAGVVQSPRYKIIEKKQPVAFWCNPISGHNTLYWYLQNLGQGPELLIRYENEEAVDDSQLPKDRFSAERLKGVDSTLKIQPAELGDSAVYLCASSLAPNTEAFFGQGTRLTVV.

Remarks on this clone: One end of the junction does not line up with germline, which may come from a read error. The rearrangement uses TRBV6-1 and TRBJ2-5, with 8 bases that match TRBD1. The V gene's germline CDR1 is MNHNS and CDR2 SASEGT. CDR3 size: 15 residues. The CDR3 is CASKRGTGLQEAQYF. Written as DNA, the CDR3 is TGTGCCAGCAAGAGGGGGACAGGACTTCAAGAGGCCCAGTACTTC.

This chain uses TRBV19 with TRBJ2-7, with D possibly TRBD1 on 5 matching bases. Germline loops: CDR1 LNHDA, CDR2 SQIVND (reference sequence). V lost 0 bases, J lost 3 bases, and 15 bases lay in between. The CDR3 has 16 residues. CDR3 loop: CASSIDYRLRNYEQYF. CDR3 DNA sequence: TGTGCCAGTAGTATAGATTACAGGCTACGAAACTACGAGCAGTACTTC.

For the CDR3, the DNA is TGTGCCAGCAGCTTTAAAGTGACAGGGGGGGATGGCTACACCTTC. Its protein product is CASSFKVTGGDGYTF. V is TRBV5-4 and J is TRBJ1-2; 9 bases agree with TRBD1. The CDR3 covers 15 residues. The V gene's germline CDR1 is SGHNT and CDR2 YYREEE (reference sequence). V gave up 2 bases and J gave up 6 bases; unmatched junction bases: 8.

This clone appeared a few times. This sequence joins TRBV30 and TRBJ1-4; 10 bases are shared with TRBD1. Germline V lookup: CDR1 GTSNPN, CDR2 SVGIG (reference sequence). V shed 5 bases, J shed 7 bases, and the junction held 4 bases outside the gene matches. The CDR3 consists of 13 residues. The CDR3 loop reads CAWADRGPEKLFF. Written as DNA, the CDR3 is TGTGCCTGGGCTGACAGGGGGCCTGAAAAACTGTTTTTT.

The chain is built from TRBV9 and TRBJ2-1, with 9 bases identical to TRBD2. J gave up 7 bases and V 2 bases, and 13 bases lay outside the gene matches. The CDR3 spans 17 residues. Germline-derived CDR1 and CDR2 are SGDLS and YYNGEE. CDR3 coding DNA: TGTGCCAGCAGCGTCGCATACGGACTAGCGCCGGGGAATGAGCAGTTCTTC. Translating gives CASSVAYGLAPGNEQFF.

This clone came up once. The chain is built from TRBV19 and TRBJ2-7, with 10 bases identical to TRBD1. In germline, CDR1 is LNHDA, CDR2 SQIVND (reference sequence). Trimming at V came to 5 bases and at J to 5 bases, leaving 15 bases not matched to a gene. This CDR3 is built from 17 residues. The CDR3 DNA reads TGTGCCAGTAGTCCCTACGGAAGGAGGACAGGGGGGGACGAGCAGTACTTC. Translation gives CASSPYGRRTGGDEQYF.

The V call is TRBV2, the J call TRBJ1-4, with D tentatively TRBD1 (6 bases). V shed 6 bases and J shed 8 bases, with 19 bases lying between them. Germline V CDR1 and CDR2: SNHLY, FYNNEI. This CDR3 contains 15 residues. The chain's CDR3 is CASREQGNWAEKLFF. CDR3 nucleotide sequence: TGTGCCAGCAGGGAGCAGGGGAATTGGGCCGAAAAACTGTTTTTT.

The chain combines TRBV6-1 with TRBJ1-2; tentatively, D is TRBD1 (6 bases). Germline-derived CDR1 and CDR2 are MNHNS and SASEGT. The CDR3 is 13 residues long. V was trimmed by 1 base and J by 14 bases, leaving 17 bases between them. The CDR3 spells CASSEGTAVTRTF. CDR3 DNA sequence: TGTGCCAGCAGTGAAGGGACAGCGGTTACTAGGACCTTC.

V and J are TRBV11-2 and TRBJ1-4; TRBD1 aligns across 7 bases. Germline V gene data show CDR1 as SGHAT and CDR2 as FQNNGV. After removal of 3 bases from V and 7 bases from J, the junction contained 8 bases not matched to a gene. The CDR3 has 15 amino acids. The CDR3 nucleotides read TGTGCCAGCAGCTTTAATCAGGGGGGAGGTGAAAAACTGTTTTTT. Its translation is CASSFNQGGGEKLFF.

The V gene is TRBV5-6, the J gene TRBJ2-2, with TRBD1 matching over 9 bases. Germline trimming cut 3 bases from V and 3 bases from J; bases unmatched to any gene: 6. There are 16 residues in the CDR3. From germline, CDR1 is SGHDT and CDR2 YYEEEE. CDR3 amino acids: CASSSTGTGHTGELFF. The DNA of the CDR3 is TGTGCCAGCAGCTCTACCGGGACAGGGCACACCGGGGAGCTGTTTTTT.

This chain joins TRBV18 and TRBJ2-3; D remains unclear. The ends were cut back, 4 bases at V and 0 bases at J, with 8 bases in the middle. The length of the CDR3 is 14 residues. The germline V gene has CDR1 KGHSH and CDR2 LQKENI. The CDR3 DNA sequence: TGTGCCAGCTCACGACTGTCTAGCACAGATACGCAGTATTTT. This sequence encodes CASSRLSSTDTQYF.

The CDR3 nucleotides are TGCGCCAGCAGCCAAGCTCCCGGGACTGAGATCTATGGCTACACCTTC. Translating gives CASSQAPGTEIYGYTF. The rearrangement uses TRBV4-3 and TRBJ1-2, with D perhaps TRBD1 (5 bases). The CDR3 covers 16 residues. With 1 base removed from V and 4 bases from J, the gap between germline ends came to 16 bases. CDR1 is LGHNA, CDR2 YSLEER, per germline.

This chain's CDR3 is CASSRRGDRGETEAFF. In DNA form, the CDR3 reads TGTGCCAGCAGCCGACGAGGGGACAGGGGTGAAACTGAAGCTTTCTTT. V is TRBV9 and J is TRBJ1-1; 10 bases align to TRBD1. After removal of 4 bases from V and 5 bases from J, the junction contained 11 bases not matched to a gene. Germline CDR1 is SGDLS and CDR2 is YYNGEE. The CDR3 totals 16 residues.